A single sample is the source of the 14 T cell receptor beta chains below, sequenced in a study of tumor and adjacent non-tumor tissue in lung cancer (dated by TCRdb to between 2017 and 2018). Libraries came from multiplex PCR. Sequencing used an Illumina HiSeq 2500. TCRbeta libraries were constructed through three rounds of nested PCR with primers (Table S4) according to protocols modified from ARM-PCR. The public reads were reanalyzed by TCRdb: fastp trimming at Q25, MiXCR alignment, in-frame beta chains only. CDR3 protein duplicates are merged, each entry listing the most common genes and DNA. This sample lists around 75,000 distinct CDR3 sequences; around 65% were detected once. In total, the top ten clones hold about 30% of the sample. Bulk unsorted tissue served as the source for RNA extraction, and RNA quality was assessed using a NanoDrop ND-1000 and an Agilent 2100. The normal lung samples consisted of distant non-tumor tissue collected more than 3 cm from the tumor edge.

Sequencing was done on a sample of distant non-tumor lung tissue. These receptors were obtained from a woman aged 45-65 years with non-small cell lung cancer.

This sequence joins TRBV12-3 or TRBV12-4 and TRBJ1-1; D remains unclear. The V gene lost 5 bases and the J gene lost 7 bases, with 11 bases spanning the gap. The CDR3 is 12 amino acids. In nucleotides, the CDR3 is TGTGCCAGCAGTCTAATGACACTTGAAGCTTTCTTT. This codes for CASSLMTLEAFF.

Comment on this clonotype: A single base separates this from a much larger clone, so it may be a read error. This sequence joins TRBV20-1 and TRBJ2-1, with a weak D call TRBD1 (6 bases). The V gene's germline CDR1 is DFQATT and CDR2 SNEGSKA (reference sequence). V lost 1 base, J lost 11 bases, and 24 bases lay in between. The CDR3 is 16 residues long. Here the CDR3 reads CSARVFLGARDDKQFF. The CDR3 DNA sequence: TGCAGTGCTAGAGTTTTCCTGGGGGCTAGAGACGATAAGCAGTTCTTC.

With regard to this clonotype: The conserved phenylalanine or tryptophan is not found at the CDR3 terminus, so this likely reflects a read error. The chain couples TRBV6-6 to TRBJ2-7; tentative D call: TRBD1 (6 bases). Germline CDR1 MNHNY, CDR2 SVGAGI (reference sequence). V lost 7 bases to trimming and J lost 6 bases, with 13 bases between them. CDR3 size: 12 residues. The CDR3 reads CASTLQGREQYI. For the CDR3, the DNA is TGTGCCAGCACTTTGCAGGGGCGCGAGCAGTACATC.

Points on this clonotype: A single base separates this from a much larger clone, so it may be a read error. V gene TRBV12-3 or TRBV12-4 combines with J gene TRBJ1-3; 7 nucleotides match TRBD1. V was pared by 2 bases and J by 4 bases, with 5 bases of the junction left unmatched. This CDR3 region has 15 residues. This CDR3 reads CASSLLVTGGNTIYF. CDR3 DNA sequence: TGTGCCAGCAGTTTATTGGTGACAGGGGGAAACACCATATATTTT.

The CDR3 DNA is TGCGCCAGTAGTCAAGATCGTTACAGGGCGGACACTGAAGCTTTCTTT. The encoded protein is CASSQDRYRADTEAFF. The V gene is TRBV4-1, the J gene TRBJ1-1, with a possible D match to TRBD1 (6 bases). Trimming cost V 9 bases and J 3 bases, with 23 bases left between them. The CDR3 sequence is 16 residues long. Germline loops: CDR1 MGHRA, CDR2 YSYEKL.

This clonotype was seen at least ten times. This chain uses TRBV24-1 with TRBJ2-5; 8 bases are shared with TRBD2. Germline lookup yields CDR1 KGHDR and CDR2 SFDVKD. The CDR3 is 15 residues long. The ends lost 4 bases at V and 1 base at J; junction bases unmatched: 4. The CDR3 here is CATSDPRGAQETQYF. DNA for the CDR3: TGTGCCACCAGTGACCCGCGGGGGGCCCAAGAGACCCAGTACTTC.

Turning to this clonotype: Given a much more abundant clone one base away, this may be a read error. The chain couples TRBV4-1 to TRBJ2-3; possible D gene TRBD2, 6 bases. Germline V CDR1 and CDR2: MGHRA, YSYEKL. V lost 4 bases to trimming and J lost 7 bases, with 12 bases between them. There are 13 residues in the CDR3. The CDR3 region is CASSPPGVNTQYF. As DNA, the CDR3 is TGCGCCAGCAGCCCCCCGGGAGTAAATACGCAGTATTTT.

V is TRBV11-2 and J is TRBJ1-2; TRBD1 matches at 10 bases. The CDR3 is made up of 13 amino acids. Germline lookup yields CDR1 SGHAT and CDR2 FQNNGV. The J segment lost 13 bases and the V segment lost 5 bases, leaving 10 bases of the junction unmatched. This CDR3 reads CASSMRTGGASTF. CDR3 DNA sequence: TGTGCCAGCAGCATGAGGACAGGGGGTGCCTCCACCTTC.

About this clonotype itself: The conserved final phenylalanine or tryptophan is absent from the CDR3, which likely points to a read error. The CDR3 nucleotides are TGCAGTGCTAGAGATTCAATCCGTGGGCAGTTCATC. Its protein is CSARDSIRGQFI. The chain links TRBV20-1 to TRBJ2-1; D is ambiguous. The CDR3 contains 12 residues. Germline V gene sequence: CDR1 DFQATT, CDR2 SNEGSKA (reference sequence). The germline V and J ends were trimmed by 0 bases and 12 bases, with 12 bases remaining between them.

This clonotype was found many times. V usage is TRBV4-2 and J usage is TRBJ1-2, with 9 bases aligning to TRBD1. This CDR3 is built from 18 residues. The germline CDR1 and CDR2 sequences are LGHNA and YNFKEQ. V was clipped by 0 bases and J by 2 bases; unmatched bases: 10. The CDR3 DNA sequence: TGTGCCAGCAGCCAAGATCGGACAGGGGCCCTAGTAAACTATGGCTACACCTTC. Translating gives CASSQDRTGALVNYGYTF.

A note on this clonotype: This sequence may be a read error, since a much larger clone differs from it by one base. The chain's CDR3 is CASNGCKSEPSYEQYF. The CDR3, as DNA: TGTGCCAGCAATGGGTGTAAAAGCGAGCCGTCCTACGAGCAGTACTTC. This rearrangement joins TRBV6-7 to TRBJ2-7; no definite D call. TRBV6-7 is marked as an open reading frame, function uncertain. CDR3 length equals 16 residues. The germline V and J ends were trimmed by 7 bases and 1 base, with 20 bases remaining between them.

Comments on this clonotype: The conserved phenylalanine or tryptophan normally closing the CDR3 is absent here, so this likely arose from a read error. The DNA is left out, because the CDR3 cannot be placed on it with certainty; the CDR3 is given as TCRdb lists it. The rearrangement uses TRBV11-2 and TRBJ1-1; no DNA check was done on the table's D call, TRBD1. The CDR3 totals 16 residues, both ends included. CDR1 and CDR2 from the germline V gene are SGHAT and FQNNGV. The CDR3 here is CASCPFQGAEGTEAFS.

Comment on this clonotype: Relative to the germline gene, one junction end is altered; a read error may explain this. The chain recombines TRBV15 with TRBJ2-3; possibly TRBD2 for D (5 bases). CDR3 length: 15 residues. CDR1 LNHNV and CDR2 YYDKDF come from the germline V gene (reference sequence). CDR3 sequence: CATSRGMGVTDTQYF. The CDR3 region has the DNA TGTGCCACCAGTAGAGGGATGGGAGTAACAGATACGCAGTATTTT.

This rearrangement joins TRBV30 to TRBJ1-4, with a possible D match to TRBD1 (6 bases). CDR3 length: 14 residues. CDR1 and CDR2 from the germline V gene are GTSNPN and SVGIG (reference sequence). V was pared by 0 bases and J by 7 bases, with 12 bases between. The CDR3 here is CAWSVAGAVEKLFF. CDR3 in DNA: TGTGCCTGGAGTGTAGCGGGGGCGGTTGAAAAACTGTTTTTT. The variable domain in full, completed from reference TRBV30 and TRBJ1-4, reads SQTIHQWPATLVQPVGSPLSLECTVEGTSNPNLYWYRQAAGRGLQLLFYSVGIGQISSEVPQNLSASRPQDRQFILSSKKLLLSDSGFYLCAWSVAGAVEKLFFGSGTQLSVL.